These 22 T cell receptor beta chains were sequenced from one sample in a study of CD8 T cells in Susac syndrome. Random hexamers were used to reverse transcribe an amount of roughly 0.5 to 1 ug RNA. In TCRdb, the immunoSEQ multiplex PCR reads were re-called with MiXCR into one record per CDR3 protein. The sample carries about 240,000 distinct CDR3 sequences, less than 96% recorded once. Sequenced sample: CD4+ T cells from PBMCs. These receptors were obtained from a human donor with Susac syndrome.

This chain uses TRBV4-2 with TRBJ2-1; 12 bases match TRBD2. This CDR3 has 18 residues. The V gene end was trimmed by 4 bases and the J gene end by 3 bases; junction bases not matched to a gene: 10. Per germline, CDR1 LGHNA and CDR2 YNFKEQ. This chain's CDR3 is CASSPGLAGLGGYNEQFF. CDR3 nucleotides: TGTGCCAGCAGCCCAGGACTAGCGGGACTCGGCGGCTACAATGAGCAGTTCTTC.

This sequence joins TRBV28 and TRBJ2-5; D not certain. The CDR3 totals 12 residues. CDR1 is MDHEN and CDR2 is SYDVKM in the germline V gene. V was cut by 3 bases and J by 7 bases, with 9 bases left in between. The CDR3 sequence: CASSLVGRTQYF. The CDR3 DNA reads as TGTGCCAGCAGTTTGGTTGGCCGGACCCAGTACTTC.

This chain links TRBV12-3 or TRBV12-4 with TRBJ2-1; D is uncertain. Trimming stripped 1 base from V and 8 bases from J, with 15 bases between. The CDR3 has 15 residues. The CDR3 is CASSLGQVRSDEQFF. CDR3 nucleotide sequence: TGTGCCAGCAGTTTAGGGCAGGTGAGATCCGATGAGCAGTTCTTC.

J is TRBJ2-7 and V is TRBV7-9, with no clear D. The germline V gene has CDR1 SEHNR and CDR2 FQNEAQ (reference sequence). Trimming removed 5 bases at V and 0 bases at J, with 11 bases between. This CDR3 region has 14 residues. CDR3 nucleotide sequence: TGTGCCAGCAGCCCACTGGGCGACTCCTACGAGCAGTACTTC. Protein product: CASSPLGDSYEQYF.

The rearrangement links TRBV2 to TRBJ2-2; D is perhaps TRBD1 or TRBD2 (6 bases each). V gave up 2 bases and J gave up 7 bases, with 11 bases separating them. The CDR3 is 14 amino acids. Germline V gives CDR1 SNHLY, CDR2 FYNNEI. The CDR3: CASSERGPVGELFF. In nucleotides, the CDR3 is TGTGCCAGCAGTGAACGGGGGCCGGTCGGGGAGCTGTTTTTT.

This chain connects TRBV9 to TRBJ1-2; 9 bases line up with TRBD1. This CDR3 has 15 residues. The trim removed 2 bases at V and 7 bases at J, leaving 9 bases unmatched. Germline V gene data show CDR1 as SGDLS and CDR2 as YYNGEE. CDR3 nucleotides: TGTGCCAGCAGCGTCCCGGGACAGGGAATTACTGGCTACACCTTC. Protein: CASSVPGQGITGYTF.

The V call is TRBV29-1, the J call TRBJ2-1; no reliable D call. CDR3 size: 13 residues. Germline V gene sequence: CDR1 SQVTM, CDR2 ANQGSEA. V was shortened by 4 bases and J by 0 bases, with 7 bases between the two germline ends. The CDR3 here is CSVVSNSYNEQFF. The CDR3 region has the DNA TGCAGCGTTGTAAGTAACTCCTACAATGAGCAGTTCTTC.

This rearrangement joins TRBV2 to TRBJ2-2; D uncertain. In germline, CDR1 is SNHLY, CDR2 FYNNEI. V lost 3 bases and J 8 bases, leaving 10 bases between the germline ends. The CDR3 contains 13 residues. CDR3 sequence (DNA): TGTGCCAGCAGTGAGTCCGCTGCAGGGGAGCTGTTTTTT. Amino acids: CASSESAAGELFF. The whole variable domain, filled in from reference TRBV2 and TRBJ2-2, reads EPEVTQTPSHQVTQMGQEVILRCVPISNHLYFYWYRQILGQKVEFLVSFYNNEISEKSEIFDDQFSVERPDGSNFTLKIRSTKLEDSAMYFCASSESAAGELFFGEGSRLTVL.

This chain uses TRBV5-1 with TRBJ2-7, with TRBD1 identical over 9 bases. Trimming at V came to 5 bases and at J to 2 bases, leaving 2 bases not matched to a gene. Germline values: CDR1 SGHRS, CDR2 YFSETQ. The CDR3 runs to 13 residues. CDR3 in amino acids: CASRWDRAYEQYF. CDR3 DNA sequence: TGCGCCAGCAGATGGGACAGGGCCTACGAGCAGTACTTC.

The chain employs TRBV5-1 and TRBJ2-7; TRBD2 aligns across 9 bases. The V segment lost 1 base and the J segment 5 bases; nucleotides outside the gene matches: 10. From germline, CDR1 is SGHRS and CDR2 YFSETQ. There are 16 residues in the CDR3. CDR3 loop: CASSLLAGTTSDEQYF. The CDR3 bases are TGCGCCAGCAGCTTGCTAGCGGGAACGACTTCCGACGAGCAGTACTTC.

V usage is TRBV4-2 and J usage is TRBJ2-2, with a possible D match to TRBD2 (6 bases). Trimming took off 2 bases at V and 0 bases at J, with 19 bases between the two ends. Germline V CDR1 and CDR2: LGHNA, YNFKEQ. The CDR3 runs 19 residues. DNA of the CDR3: TGTGCCAGCAGCCAAAAAATTTTAGCGGCCAAGGCGAACACCGGGGAGCTGTTTTTT. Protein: CASSQKILAAKANTGELFF.

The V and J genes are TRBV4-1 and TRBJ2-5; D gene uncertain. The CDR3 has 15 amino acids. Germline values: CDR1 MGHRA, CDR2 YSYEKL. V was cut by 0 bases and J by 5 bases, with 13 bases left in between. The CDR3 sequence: CASSQDNLRWETQYF. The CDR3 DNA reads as TGCGCCAGCAGCCAAGATAACCTCCGGTGGGAGACCCAGTACTTC.

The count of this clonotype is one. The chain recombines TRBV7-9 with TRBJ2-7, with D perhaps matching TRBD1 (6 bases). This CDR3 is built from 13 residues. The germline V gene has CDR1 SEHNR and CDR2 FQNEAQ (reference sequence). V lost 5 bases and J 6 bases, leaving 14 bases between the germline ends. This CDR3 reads CASSLDRKVEQYF. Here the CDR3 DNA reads TGTGCCAGCAGCCTTGACAGGAAGGTCGAGCAGTACTTC.

CDR3 residues: CASSELGTITGNTIYF. CDR3 nucleotide sequence: TGTGCCAGCAGTGAACTTGGCACGATCACTGGAAACACCATATATTTT. The chain is built from TRBV25-1 and TRBJ1-3; unclear D gene. CDR1 MGHDK and CDR2 SYGVNS come from the germline V gene. Trimming cost V 2 bases and J 2 bases, with 13 bases left between them. The CDR3 spans 16 residues.

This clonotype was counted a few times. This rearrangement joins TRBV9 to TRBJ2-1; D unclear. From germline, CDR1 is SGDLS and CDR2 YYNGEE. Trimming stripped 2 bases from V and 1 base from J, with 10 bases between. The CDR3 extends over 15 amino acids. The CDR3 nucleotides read TGTGCCAGCAGCGTCCGGACCACATCCTACAATGAGCAGTTCTTC. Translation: CASSVRTTSYNEQFF.

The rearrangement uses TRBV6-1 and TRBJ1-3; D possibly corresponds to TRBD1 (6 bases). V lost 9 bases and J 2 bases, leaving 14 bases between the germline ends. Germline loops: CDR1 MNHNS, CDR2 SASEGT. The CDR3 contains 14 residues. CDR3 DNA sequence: TGTGCCAGTGGGGGCGGTGGGACTGGAAACACCATATATTTT. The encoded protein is CASGGGGTGNTIYF.

For the CDR3, the DNA is TGTGCCAGCTCCACCCGGACTAGCACAGATACGCAGTATTTT. Its translation: CASSTRTSTDTQYF. The rearrangement joins TRBV3-1 to TRBJ2-3, with a possible D match to TRBD2 (5 bases). CDR3 length: 14 amino acids. CDR1 is LGHDT and CDR2 is YNNKEL in the germline V gene (reference sequence). V lost 8 bases, J lost 0 bases, and 12 bases lay in between.

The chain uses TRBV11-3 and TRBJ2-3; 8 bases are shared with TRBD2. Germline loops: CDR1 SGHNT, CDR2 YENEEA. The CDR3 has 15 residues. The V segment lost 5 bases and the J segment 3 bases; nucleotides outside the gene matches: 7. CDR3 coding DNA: TGTGCCAGCAGCCCTCGAAGCGGGAGAACAGATACGCAGTATTTT. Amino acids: CASSPRSGRTDTQYF. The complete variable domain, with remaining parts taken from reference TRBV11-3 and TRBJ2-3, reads EAGVVQSPRYKIIEKKQPVAFWCNPISGHNTLYWYLQNLGQGPELLIRYENEEAVDDSQLPKDRFSAERLKGVDSTLKIQPAELGDSAVYLCASSPRSGRTDTQYFGPGTRLTVL.

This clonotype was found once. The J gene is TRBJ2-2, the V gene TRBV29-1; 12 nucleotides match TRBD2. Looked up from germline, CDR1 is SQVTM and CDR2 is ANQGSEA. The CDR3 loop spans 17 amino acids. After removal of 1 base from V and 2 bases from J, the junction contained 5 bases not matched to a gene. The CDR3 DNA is TGCAGCGTTGAAGGGACTAGCGGGATTTTAAACACCGGGGAGCTGTTTTTT. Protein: CSVEGTSGILNTGELFF.

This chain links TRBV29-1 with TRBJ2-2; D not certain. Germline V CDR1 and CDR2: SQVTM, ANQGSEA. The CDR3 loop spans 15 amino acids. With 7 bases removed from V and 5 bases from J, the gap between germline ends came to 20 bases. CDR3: CSATAQLLGTGELFF. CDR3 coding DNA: TGCAGCGCCACGGCCCAGCTCTTAGGTACCGGGGAGCTGTTTTTT.

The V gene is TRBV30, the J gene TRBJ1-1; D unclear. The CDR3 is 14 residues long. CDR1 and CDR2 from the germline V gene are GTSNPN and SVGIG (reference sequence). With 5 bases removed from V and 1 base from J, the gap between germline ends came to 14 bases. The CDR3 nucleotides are TGTGCCTGGGACGAAGGACGCCCGAACACTGAAGCTTTCTTT. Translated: CAWDEGRPNTEAFF.

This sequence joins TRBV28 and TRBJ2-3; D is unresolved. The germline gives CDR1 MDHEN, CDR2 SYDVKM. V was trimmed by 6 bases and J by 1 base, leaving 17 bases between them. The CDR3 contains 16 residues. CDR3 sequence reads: CASSTWIVSGTDTQYF. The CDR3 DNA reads TGTGCCAGCAGCACTTGGATTGTGTCTGGCACAGATACGCAGTATTTT.